The clone carrying this T cell receptor beta chain was seen at least ten times. The target antigen is unknown. 5'RACE generated cDNA with 10-nucleotide random UMIs. TCRdb re-analysed the 5' RACE reads in MiXCR, keeping a single row per CDR3 protein. This table has under 40,000 distinct CDR3 sequences, 7.2% appearing once. The record originates from a study of neurological immune-mediated disorders. Findings and limits, study-wide: None of the CDR3 amino acid sequences of expanded clones recurred across subjects, suggesting private repertoires in all groups.

The study used blood bank volunteers in Maryland, USA, as healthy controls. V was cut by 1 base and J by 2 bases, with 5 bases left in between. Germline CDR1 reads LGHDT; CDR2 reads YNNKEL (reference sequence). There are 13 residues in the CDR3. The TCR sequence derives from a man aged 50 to 60 in good health. The sequenced material came from CD4+ T cells from blood. This chain connects TRBV3-1 to TRBJ1-2; no clear D. This chain's CDR3 is CASSQGSNYGYTF. The CDR3, as DNA: TGTGCCAGCAGCCAAGGCAGCAACTATGGCTACACCTTC.